These T cell receptor beta chains were read from a single sample in a study of molecular identifiers for immune sequencing clone quantification. TCRdb re-analysed the PCR reads in MiXCR, keeping a single row per CDR3 protein. The sample gives over 300,000 distinct CDR3 sequences, roughly a quarter of which show up once; around 0.74% is in the top ten. Sequenced: naive CD8+ T cells from blood, with Jurkat cell RNA spiked in. The source is a human donor in good health. Some libraries in this study had Jurkat cell RNA spiked in. Each CDR3 is given with its conserved first and last residue. The D gene is left open where the match is weak. Clone size, where shown, is once, few, many, or a class for clones that have expanded.

clone_size d_call j_call v_call cdr3_nt cdr3_aa
many TRBD1 TRBJ2-7 TRBV7-9 TGTGCCAGCAGCCAAACACCGGGACAGGACTACGAGCAGTACTTC CASSQTPGQDYEQYF
NA TRBD1 TRBJ2-1 TRBV2 TGTGCCAGCAGTGGATACCCGACAGGGGGATTTGAAAATGAGCAGTTCTTC CASSGYPTGGFENEQFF
many NA TRBJ2-3 TRBV11-2 TGTGCCAGCAGCTTATGGACACTCGACAGCACAGATACGCAGTATTTT CASSLWTLDSTDTQYF
many NA TRBJ2-3 TRBV28 TGTGCCAGCAGTTTTTTCTCTTCCGACACAGATACGCAGTATTTT CASSFFSSDTDTQYF
NA NA TRBJ1-1 TRBV10-3 TGTGCCGCCTCGACCGCCAACACTGAAGCTTTCTTT CAASTANTEAFF
many TRBD2 TRBJ2-5 TRBV28 TGTGCCAGCAGTTTCCTAGCGGGAGCCGGAGAGACCCAGTACTTC CASSFLAGAGETQYF
NA NA TRBJ2-2 TRBV4-3 TGCGCCAGCAGCCAGGACCACAGATACACCGGGGAGCTGTTTTTT CASSQDHRYTGELFF
many NA TRBJ2-7 TRBV27 TGTGCCAGCAGTCGCTATTCTTGGGCTAGGAGGGAGGTCGAGCAGTACTTC CASSRYSWARREVEQYF
NA NA TRBJ2-3 TRBV20-1 TGCAGTGCTAGAGATCGACCCCCAGATACGCAGTATTTT CSARDRPPDTQYF
few NA TRBJ2-7 TRBV25-1 TGTGCCAGCAGTGAGGGGGCCCGGGGGGCCTCCTACGAGCAGTACTTC CASSEGARGASYEQYF
many NA TRBJ2-3 TRBV24-1 TGTGCCACCAGTGATACAGAATCCACAGATACGCAGTATTTT CATSDTESTDTQYF
few TRBD1 TRBJ1-1 TRBV7-9 TGTGCCAGCAGCTCAGGGGGACAGCACACTGAAGCTTTCTTT CASSSGGQHTEAFF
few TRBD1 TRBJ2-1 TRBV9 TGTGCCAGCAGCTCTTCCGGGACAGGTTACAATGAGCAGTTCTTC CASSSSGTGYNEQFF
NA NA TRBJ1-2 TRBV20-1 TGCAGTGGAGGCATACAAGGGGGCTATGGCTACACCTTC CSGGIQGGYGYTF
many TRBD2 TRBJ2-5 TRBV27 TGTGCCAGCAGTTCTTCAACTAGCGGGGGAGAGACCCAGTACTTC CASSSSTSGGETQYF
NA NA TRBJ2-3 TRBV10-1 TGCGCCAGCAGTGATTCCAGGGGCTACACAGATACGCAGTATTTT CASSDSRGYTDTQYF
many NA TRBJ1-5 TRBV7-2 TGTGCCAGCAGCTTAGGGGCAGACTACAATCAGCCCCAGCATTTT CASSLGADYNQPQHF
few TRBD2 TRBJ2-4 TRBV29-1 TGCAGCGTTGAAAGCGGGGGGGGGCCCTCCAAAAACATTCAGTACTTC CSVESGGGPSKNIQYF
NA NA TRBJ2-3 TRBV9 TGTGCCAGCAGCGTATGGGGAGAGGCGAGCACAGATACGCAGTATTTT CASSVWGEASTDTQYF
NA NA TRBJ2-3 TRBV20-1 TGCAGTGCGCCGGATACCCCCGACCCTAGCACAGATACGCAGTATTTT CSAPDTPDPSTDTQYF
NA NA TRBJ1-1 TRBV30 TGTGCCTGGAGTGCTGACAGCACGAACACTGAAGCTTTCTTT CAWSADSTNTEAFF
NA NA TRBJ1-2 TRBV28 TGTGCCAGCAGAACTCGACGGAACTATGGCTACACCTTC CASRTRRNYGYTF
many NA TRBJ2-1 TRBV7-2 TGTGCCAGCAGCGACGGGACAATACCCTACAATGAGCAGTTCTTC CASSDGTIPYNEQFF
NA TRBD1 TRBJ1-3 TRBV7-2 TGTGCCAGCAGCCCCGGACAGGGGGCCGGATTCCCTGGAAACACCATATATTTT CASSPGQGAGFPGNTIYF
many NA TRBJ2-7 TRBV13 TGTGCCAGCAGCCCGATGTCCCGCGAGCAGTACTTC CASSPMSREQYF
many NA TRBJ1-4 TRBV7-9 TGTGCCAGCCGCCCGCCAGCTAATGAAAAACTGTTTTTT CASRPPANEKLFF
NA NA TRBJ1-5 TRBV19 TGTGCCAGTAGGCACGGCAATCAGCCCCAGCATTTT CASRHGNQPQHF
NA TRBD1 TRBJ1-4 TRBV12-3/TRBV12-4 TGTGCCAGCAGGAGGGACGGGACAGATAATGAAAGACTGTTTTTT CASRRDGTDNERLFF
NA NA TRBJ1-5 TRBV5-3 TGTGCCAGCGGCTTGGCCGGCAGGGTAGACAATCAGCCCCAGCATTTT CASGLAGRVDNQPQHF
few NA TRBJ1-3 TRBV24-1 TGTGCCACCAGTGATTTGGAAAACACCATATATTTT CATSDLENTIYF
NA NA TRBJ2-3 TRBV12-5 TGTGCTAGTGGTTTTGGGGTTCACACAGATACGCAGTATTTT CASGFGVHTDTQYF
NA NA TRBJ2-7 TRBV27 TGTGCCAGCAGTACCTACAGGGACTCCTACGAGCAGTACTTC CASSTYRDSYEQYF
NA TRBD1 TRBJ2-4 TRBV5-6 TGTGCCAGCAGCTGGGACAGGGCGGGAAACATTCAGTACTTC CASSWDRAGNIQYF
NA NA TRBJ1-1 TRBV28 TGTGCCAGCAGTTTATCAGGCCTGAACACTGAAGCTTTCTTT CASSLSGLNTEAFF
NA NA TRBJ1-4 TRBV7-6 TGTGCCAGCAGCTTGGGGAGGAACAGGGTTGATGGCGAAAAACTGTTTTTT CASSLGRNRVDGEKLFF
many NA TRBJ1-1 TRBV6-2/TRBV6-3 TGTGCCAGCAGTTACGGACAGAGGAACACTGAAGCTTTCTTT CASSYGQRNTEAFF
many NA TRBJ2-3 TRBV19 TGTGCCAGTAGTATTGGTAGGTCTAGCACAGATACGCAGTATTTT CASSIGRSSTDTQYF
few NA TRBJ2-1 TRBV27 TGTGCCAGCAACCCCAGCTCGGGGGCTAGCTCCTACAATGAGCAGTTCTTC CASNPSSGASSYNEQFF
NA NA TRBJ2-1 TRBV6-5 TGTGCCAGCAGTTTTGTAGCGGCCACCTACAATGAGCAGTTCTTC CASSFVAATYNEQFF
many NA TRBJ2-6 TRBV6-5 TGTGCCAGCAGTTACGAGGGGGCTGGGGCCAACGTCCTGACTTTC CASSYEGAGANVLTF
NA NA TRBJ2-1 TRBV14 TGTGCCAGCAGCCAATTAGATACCTACAATGAGCAGTTCTTC CASSQLDTYNEQFF
NA TRBD2 TRBJ2-2 TRBV3-1 TGTGCCAGCAGCCCCCTTAGCGGGAGGGTTACCACCGGGGAGCTGTTTTTT CASSPLSGRVTTGELFF
few NA TRBJ2-5 TRBV12-3/TRBV12-4 TGTGCCAGCAGTTTAGGGGGGCCCCAAGAGACCCAGTACTTC CASSLGGPQETQYF
few NA TRBJ2-7 TRBV11-2 TGTGCCAGCAGCTTAGCACCCGCCGACGAGCAGTACTTC CASSLAPADEQYF
many NA TRBJ2-3 TRBV13 TGTGCCAGCAGCTCGGCGGGGTTTAGCACAGATACGCAGTATTTT CASSSAGFSTDTQYF
NA NA TRBJ2-7 TRBV5-3 TGTGCCAGCAGAACCAGACAAGCGTCCTACGTGCAGTACTTC CASRTRQASYVQYF